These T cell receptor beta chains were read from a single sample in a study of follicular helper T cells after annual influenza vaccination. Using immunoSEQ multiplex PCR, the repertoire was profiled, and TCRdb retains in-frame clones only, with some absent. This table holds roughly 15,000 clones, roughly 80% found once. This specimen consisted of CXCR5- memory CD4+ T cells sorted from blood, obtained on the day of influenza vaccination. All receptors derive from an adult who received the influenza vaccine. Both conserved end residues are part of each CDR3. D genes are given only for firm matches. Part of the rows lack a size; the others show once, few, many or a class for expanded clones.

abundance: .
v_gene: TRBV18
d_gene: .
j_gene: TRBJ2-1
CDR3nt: TGTGCCAGCTCACCAAACAGGGAGGGTGAGCAGTTCTTC
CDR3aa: CASSPNREGEQFF

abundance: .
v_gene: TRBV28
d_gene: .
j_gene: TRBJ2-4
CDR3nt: TGTGCCAGCAGTGAGCTGAGGGGGGGGACGGCCAAAAACATTCAGTACTTC
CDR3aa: CASSELRGGTAKNIQYF

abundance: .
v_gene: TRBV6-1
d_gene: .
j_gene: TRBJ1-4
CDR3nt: TGTGCCAGCAGTGAACGACTCAGGTCGAATGAAAAACTGTTTTTT
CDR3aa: CASSERLRSNEKLFF

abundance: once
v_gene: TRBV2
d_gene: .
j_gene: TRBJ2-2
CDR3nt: TGTGCCAGCAGTGAAGAGGGGTCCGGGGAGCTGTTTTTT
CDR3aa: CASSEEGSGELFF

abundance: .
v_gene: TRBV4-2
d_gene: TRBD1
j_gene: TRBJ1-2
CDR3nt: TGTGCCAGCAGCCACAAGACGACCGGGACAGGGGGACTTTTTCTTGATGGGGACTATGGCTACACCTTC
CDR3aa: CASSHKTTGTGGLFLDGDYGYTF

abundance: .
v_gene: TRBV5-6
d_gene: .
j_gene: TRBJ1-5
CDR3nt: TGTGCCAGCAGCTTGGGACCCGGAGGGCCCCAGCATTTT
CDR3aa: CASSLGPGGPQHF

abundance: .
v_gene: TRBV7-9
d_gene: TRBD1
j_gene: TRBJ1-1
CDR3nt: TGTGCCAGCAGCTTAACGGGACAGGTGAACACTGAAGCTTTCTTT
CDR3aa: CASSLTGQVNTEAFF

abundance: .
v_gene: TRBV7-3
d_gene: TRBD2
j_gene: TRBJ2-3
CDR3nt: TGTGCCAGCAGCTTAACGTCTAGCGGGGGGGCAGGCACAGATACGCAGTATTTT
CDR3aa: CASSLTSSGGAGTDTQYF

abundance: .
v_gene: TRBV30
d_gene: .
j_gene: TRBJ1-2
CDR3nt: TGTGCCTGGAGGGTTTCGTATTTTCGTACCGGTGGCTACACCTTC
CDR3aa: CAWRVSYFRTGGYTF

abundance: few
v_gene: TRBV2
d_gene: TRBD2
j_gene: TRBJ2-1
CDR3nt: TGTGCCAGCAGGAAAGGGGCTAGCGGTTACAATGAGCAGTTCTTC
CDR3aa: CASRKGASGYNEQFF

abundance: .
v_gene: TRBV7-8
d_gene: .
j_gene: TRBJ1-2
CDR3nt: TGTGCCAGCAGCGAACAGTGGGTCCCCAGGTTGGGTGGCTACACCTTC
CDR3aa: CASSEQWVPRLGGYTF

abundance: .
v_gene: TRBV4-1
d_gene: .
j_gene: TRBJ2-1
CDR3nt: TGCGCCAGCAGCCCCGCCGAGGGGGGGTCTCACAATGAGCAGTTCTTC
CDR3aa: CASSPAEGGSHNEQFF

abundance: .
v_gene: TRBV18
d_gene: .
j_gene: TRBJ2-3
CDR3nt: TGTGCCAGCTCACCCCCGTCCCCCGACGATACGCAGTATTTT
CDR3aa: CASSPPSPDDTQYF

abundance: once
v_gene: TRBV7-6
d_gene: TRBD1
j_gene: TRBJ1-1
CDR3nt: TGTGCCAGCAGCTTAGGGACAGGGCACACTGAAGCTTTCTTT
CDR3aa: CASSLGTGHTEAFF

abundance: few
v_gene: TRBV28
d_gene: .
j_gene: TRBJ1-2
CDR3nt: TGTGCCAGCAGTTCTTCTGGCGACTATGGCTACACCTTC
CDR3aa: CASSSSGDYGYTF

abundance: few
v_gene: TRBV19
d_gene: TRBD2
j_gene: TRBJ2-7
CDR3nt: TGTGCCAGTAGGCGACTAGCGGGGGGGTCCGAGCAGTACTTC
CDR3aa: CASRRLAGGSEQYF

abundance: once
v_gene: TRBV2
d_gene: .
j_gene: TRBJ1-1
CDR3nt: TGTGCCAGCAGGTTGAACACTGAAGCTTTCTTT
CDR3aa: CASRLNTEAFF

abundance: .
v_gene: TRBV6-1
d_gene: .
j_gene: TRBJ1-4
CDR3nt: TGTGCCAGCAGTAAAACCAGGGGAACTAATGAAAAACTGTTTTTT
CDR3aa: CASSKTRGTNEKLFF

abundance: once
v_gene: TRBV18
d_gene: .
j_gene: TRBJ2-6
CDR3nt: TGTGCCAGCTCACCGATTCGATCTGGGGCCAACGTCCTGACTTTC
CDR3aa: CASSPIRSGANVLTF

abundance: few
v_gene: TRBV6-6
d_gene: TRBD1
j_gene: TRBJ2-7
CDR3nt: TGTGCCAGCTCGGATCCGGGACAGGGGACCTACGAGCAGTACTTC
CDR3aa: CASSDPGQGTYEQYF

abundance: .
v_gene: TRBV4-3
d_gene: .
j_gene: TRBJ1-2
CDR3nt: TGCGCCAGCAGCCAAGACCCAGGACGGGGAGCTCATGGCTACACCTTC
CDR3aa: CASSQDPGRGAHGYTF

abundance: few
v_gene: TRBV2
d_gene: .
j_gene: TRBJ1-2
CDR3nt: TGTGCCAGCAGGGACAAGGGGGGCTACACCTTC
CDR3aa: CASRDKGGYTF

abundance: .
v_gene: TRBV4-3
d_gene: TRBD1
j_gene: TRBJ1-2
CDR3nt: TGCGCCAGCAGCCAACTCTCCGGGACAGGGCCCTATGGCTACACCTTC
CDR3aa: CASSQLSGTGPYGYTF

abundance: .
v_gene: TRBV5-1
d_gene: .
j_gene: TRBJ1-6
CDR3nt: TGCGCCAGCAGCGTACGGACGGTAGATAATTCACCCCTCCACTTT
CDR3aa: CASSVRTVDNSPLHF

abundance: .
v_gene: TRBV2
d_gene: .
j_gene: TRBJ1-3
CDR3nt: TGTGCCAGCAGCCGCGACAGGAGCTCTGGAAACACCATATATTTT
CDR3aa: CASSRDRSSGNTIYF

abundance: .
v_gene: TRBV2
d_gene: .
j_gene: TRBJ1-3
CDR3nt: TGTGCCAGCAGGCTAACTGGAAACACCATATATTTT
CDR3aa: CASRLTGNTIYF

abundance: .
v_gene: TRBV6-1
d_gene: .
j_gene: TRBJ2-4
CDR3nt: TGTGCCAGCAGTGTTTTTATGGGGGGCATTCAGTACTTC
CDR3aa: CASSVFMGGIQYF

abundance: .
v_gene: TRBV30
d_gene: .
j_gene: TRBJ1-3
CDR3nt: TGCGCCTGCCCTAGGCGTGGTTCTTCTGGAAACACCATATATTTT
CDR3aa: CACPRRGSSGNTIYF

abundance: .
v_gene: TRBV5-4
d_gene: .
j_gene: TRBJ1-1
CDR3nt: TGTGCCAGCAGTCCCACAGGGCCCAGGGGCACTGAAGCTTTCTTT
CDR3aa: CASSPTGPRGTEAFF

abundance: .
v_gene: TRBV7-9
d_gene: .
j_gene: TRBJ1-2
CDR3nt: TGTGCCAGCAGCTTAGGGAGGGAAAGAGACTATGGCTACACCTTC
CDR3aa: CASSLGRERDYGYTF

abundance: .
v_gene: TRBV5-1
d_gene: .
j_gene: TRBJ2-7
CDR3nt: TGCGCCAGCAGCTTGGCCGGTTCCGACGGGGTAGTTACCTACGAGCAGTACTTC
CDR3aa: CASSLAGSDGVVTYEQYF

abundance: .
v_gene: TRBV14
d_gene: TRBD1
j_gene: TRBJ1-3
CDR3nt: TGTGCCAGCAGCCCCTACAGGGGGCCTGGAAACACCATATATTTT
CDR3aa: CASSPYRGPGNTIYF

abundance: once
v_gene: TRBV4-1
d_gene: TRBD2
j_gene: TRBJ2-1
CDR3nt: TGCGCCAGCAGCCAAAGGGGACTAGCGCCGAATGAGCAGTTCTTC
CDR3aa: CASSQRGLAPNEQFF

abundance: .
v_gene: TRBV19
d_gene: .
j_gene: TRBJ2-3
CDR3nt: TGTGCCAGTAGTTCAAGGTTCCTTAGCACAGATACGCAGTATTTT
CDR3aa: CASSSRFLSTDTQYF

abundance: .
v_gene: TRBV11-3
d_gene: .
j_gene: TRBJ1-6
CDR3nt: TGTGCCAGCAGCTTTGGGGGTGATTCACCCCTCCACTTT
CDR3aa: CASSFGGDSPLHF

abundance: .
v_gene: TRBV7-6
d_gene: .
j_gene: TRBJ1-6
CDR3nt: TGTGCCAGCAGCTTAATTGGTACTTTCAATTCACCCCTCCACTTT
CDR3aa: CASSLIGTFNSPLHF

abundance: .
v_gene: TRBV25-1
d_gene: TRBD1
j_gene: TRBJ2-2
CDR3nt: TGTGCCAGCAGTGAATCGTCCGACAGGGTCTCCGGGGAGCTGTTTTTT
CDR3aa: CASSESSDRVSGELFF

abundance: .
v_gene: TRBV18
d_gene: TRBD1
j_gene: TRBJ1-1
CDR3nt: TGTGCCAGCTCTTCTGGACAGGGGGAAGCTTTCTTT
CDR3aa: CASSSGQGEAFF

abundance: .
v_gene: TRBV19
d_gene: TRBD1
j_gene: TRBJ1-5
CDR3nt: TGTGCCAGTAGTATTCCTCCGGGACAGGGGAATCAGCCCCAGCATTTT
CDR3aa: CASSIPPGQGNQPQHF

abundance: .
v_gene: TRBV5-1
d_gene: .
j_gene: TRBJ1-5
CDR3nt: TGCGCCAGCAGCGCCGGGGGGTCAAGCAATCAGCCCCAGCATTTT
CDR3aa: CASSAGGSSNQPQHF

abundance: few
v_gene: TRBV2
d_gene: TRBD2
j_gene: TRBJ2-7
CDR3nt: TGTGCCAGCAGTGCTAGCGGGGGGGCCTACGAGCAGTACTTC
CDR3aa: CASSASGGAYEQYF

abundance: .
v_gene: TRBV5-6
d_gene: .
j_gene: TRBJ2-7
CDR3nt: TGTGCCAGCAGCTTGCGGGGGTTAGGATACTCCTACGAGCAGTACTTC
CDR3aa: CASSLRGLGYSYEQYF

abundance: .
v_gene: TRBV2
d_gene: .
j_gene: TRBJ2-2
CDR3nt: TGTGCCAGCAGTGGCCAGAACACCGGGGAGCTGTTTTTT
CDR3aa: CASSGQNTGELFF

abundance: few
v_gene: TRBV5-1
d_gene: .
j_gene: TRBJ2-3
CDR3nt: TGCGCCAGCAGCTTGACCACAGATACGCAGTATTTT
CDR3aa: CASSLTTDTQYF

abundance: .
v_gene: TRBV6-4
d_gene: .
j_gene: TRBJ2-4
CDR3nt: TGTGCCAGCAGTGACTCGAGTCCCCTTGACAGAGCCAAAAACATTCAGTACTTC
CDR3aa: CASSDSSPLDRAKNIQYF

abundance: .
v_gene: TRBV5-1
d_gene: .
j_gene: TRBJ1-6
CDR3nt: TGCGCCAGCAGCTTTTCCGAGGCTCGTGGCAATTCACCCCTCCACTTT
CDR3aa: CASSFSEARGNSPLHF

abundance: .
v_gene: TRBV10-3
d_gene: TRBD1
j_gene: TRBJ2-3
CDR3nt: TGTGCCATTAGGACAGGGCGGGACACAGATACGCAGTATTTT
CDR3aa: CAIRTGRDTDTQYF

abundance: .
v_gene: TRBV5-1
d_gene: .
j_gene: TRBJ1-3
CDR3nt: TGCGCCAGCAGCTTGGCCAGCTCTGGAAACACCATATATTTT
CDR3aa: CASSLASSGNTIYF

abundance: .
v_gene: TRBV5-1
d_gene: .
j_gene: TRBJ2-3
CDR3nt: TGCGCCAGCAGCTCCCAATCCAGGTTCACAGATACGCAGTATTTT
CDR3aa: CASSSQSRFTDTQYF

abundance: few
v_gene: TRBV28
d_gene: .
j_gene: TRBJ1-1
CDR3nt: TGTGCCAGCAGCCCGGGCACTTCGAACACTGAAGCTTTCTTT
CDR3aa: CASSPGTSNTEAFF

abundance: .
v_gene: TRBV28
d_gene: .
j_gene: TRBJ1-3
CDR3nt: TGTGCCAGCAGTGATTACAGCTCTGGAAACACCATATATTTT
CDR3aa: CASSDYSSGNTIYF

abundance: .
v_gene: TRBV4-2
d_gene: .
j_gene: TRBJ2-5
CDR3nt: TGTGCCAGCAGCCAAGATCTCGGAGGCGAGACCCAGTACTTC
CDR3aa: CASSQDLGGETQYF

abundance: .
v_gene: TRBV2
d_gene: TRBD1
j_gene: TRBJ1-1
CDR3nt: TGTGCCAGCAGTCCAGGGGGCAGGACTGAAGCTTTCTTT
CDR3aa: CASSPGGRTEAFF

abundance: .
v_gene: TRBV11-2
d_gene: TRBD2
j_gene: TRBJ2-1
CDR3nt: TGTGCCAGCAGCTCGTTTGGGGCTAGCGGGATAGGCGGGACGTTCTTC
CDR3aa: CASSSFGASGIGGTFF

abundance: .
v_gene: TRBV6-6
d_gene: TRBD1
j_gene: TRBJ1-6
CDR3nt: TGTGCCAGCTTATTTCAGACAGGGCCTTCTAATTCACCCCTCCACTTT
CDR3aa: CASLFQTGPSNSPLHF

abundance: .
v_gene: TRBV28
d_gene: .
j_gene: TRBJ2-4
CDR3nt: TGTGCCAGCAGTCCTCAAGCTAACCTAGCCAAAAACATTCAGTACTTC
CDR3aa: CASSPQANLAKNIQYF